This T cell receptor beta chain originates from a study of blood T cell repertoires in COVID-19. Whole-study context: Italy, Spain and the United States were the sources of the convalescent and acute COVID-19 samples.

In the source study's methods: Estimated nucleated cell counts came from reference gene primer amplification. TCRdb's table, derived via immunoSEQ multiplex PCR, lists solely in-frame clones and lacks some. That table gives V, J and clone size, and the DNA gave D and trimming. The sample shows over 150,000 clones, about 90% of them seen only once. V gave up 5 bases and J gave up 5 bases; unmatched junction bases: 3. The CDR3 runs 13 residues. Germline V gene lookup returns CDR1 KGHDR and CDR2 SFDVKD. This clone was found a few times. This TCR derives from a man aged 45-60 years with acute or convalescent COVID-19. The chain is built from TRBV24-1 and TRBJ1-1; 8 nucleotides agree with TRBD1. Sequencing used peripheral blood. CDR3 nucleotides: TGTGCCACCAGTGCAGGGGGCAGAACTGAAGCTTTCTTT. It codes for CATSAGGRTEAFF.